Included here is one T cell receptor (beta chain) sequence, with context. Its antigen remains unknown. This entry comes from a study of long-term antiretroviral therapy in people with HIV. Findings and caveats of the study: Among HIV repertoires, CDR3 length ranges were narrower than those of controls. The study lacked data on ART adherence, viral resistance or therapy changes.

A v3.0 immunoSEQ assay was performed at survey level. Sequencing efforts were directed toward about 35,000-55,000 T-cell genomes per sample. Clones were read by immunoSEQ multiplex PCR, and TCRdb kept only the in-frame ones, dropping some. This sample carries over 35,000 clones, 75% to 90% of them seen once, and the ten largest clones take around 5%. From germline, CDR1 is MDHEN and CDR2 SYDVKM. Trimming stripped 3 bases from V and 3 bases from J, with 9 bases between. This CDR3 comprises 14 residues. The chain has TRBV28 and TRBJ1-5; D gene ambiguous. Material: unsorted PBMCs, obtained 1.5 years after starting antiretroviral therapy. The source of this sequence is a man younger than 35 with HIV. The CDR3 spells CASSFLGNNQPQHF. In nucleotides, the CDR3 is TGTGCCAGCAGTTTCCTGGGAAACAATCAGCCCCAGCATTTT. Supplemented by reference TRBV28 and TRBJ1-5, the full variable domain reads DVKVTQSSRYLVKRTGEKVFLECVQDMDHENMFWYRQDPGLGLRLIYFSYDVKMKEKGDIPEGYSVSREKKERFSLILESASTNQTSMYLCASSFLGNNQPQHFGDGTRLSIL.